This T cell receptor beta chain was found in a study of monozygotic twins with inflammatory bowel disease. As to this clonotype: What it binds is not known.

This CDR3 has 13 residues. cDNA for each sample came from eight separate reactions. Following a re-call of the 5' RACE reads, TCRdb has one entry per CDR3 protein and lacks DNA. This listing includes approximately 400,000 distinct CDR3 sequences. The study's findings and limits: No separation of different T cell subtypes was possible. Lower TCRbeta diversity (inverse Simpson) was seen in IBD patients than in healthy co-twins.

The TCR was taken from a human donor with ulcerative colitis or Crohn's disease, or a healthy co-twin of an affected twin (not recorded which). V gene TRBV12-3 or TRBV12-4 combines with J gene TRBJ2-5. The sequenced material came from blood. CDR3 loop: CASSLRIQETQYF.